This record looks at one TCR beta chain sequence and its context. Its target is not known. This specimen comes from a study of T cell responses to AZD1222 COVID-19 vaccine. Findings and caveats of the study: At baseline, seropositivity was found in only six or seven AZD1222 recipients.

The method was immunoSEQ multiplex PCR; TCRdb's version includes in-frame clones alone and lacks a portion of them. This table holds roughly 120,000 clones, roughly 92% found once. Germline-derived CDR1 and CDR2 are LGHDT and YNNKEL (reference sequence). The ends were cut back, 1 base at V and 0 bases at J, with 8 bases in the middle. The CDR3 runs 15 residues. The sequence was obtained from an adult who received the AZD1222 COVID-19 vaccine. This chain links TRBV3-1 (or the pseudogene TRBV3-2) with TRBJ2-3; D might be TRBD2 (6 bases). Sequencing used peripheral blood, obtained 28 days after the second AZD1222 dose. The CDR3 nucleotides are TGTGCCAGCAGCCAAGGGACTATTAGCACAGATACGCAGTATTTT. This gives the protein CASSQGTISTDTQYF.